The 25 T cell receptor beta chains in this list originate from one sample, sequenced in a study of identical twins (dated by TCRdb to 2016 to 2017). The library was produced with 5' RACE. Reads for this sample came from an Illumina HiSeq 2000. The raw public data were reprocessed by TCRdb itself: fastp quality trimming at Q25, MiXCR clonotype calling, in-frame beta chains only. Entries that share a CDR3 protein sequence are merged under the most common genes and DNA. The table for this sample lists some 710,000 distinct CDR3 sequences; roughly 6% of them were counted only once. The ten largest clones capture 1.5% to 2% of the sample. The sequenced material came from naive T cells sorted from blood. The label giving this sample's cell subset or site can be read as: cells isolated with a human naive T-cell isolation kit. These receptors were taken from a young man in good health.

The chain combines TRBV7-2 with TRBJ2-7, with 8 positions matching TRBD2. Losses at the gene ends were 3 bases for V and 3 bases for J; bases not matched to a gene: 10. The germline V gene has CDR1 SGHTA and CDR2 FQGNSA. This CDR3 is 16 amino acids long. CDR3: CASSLLPAGVIYEQYF. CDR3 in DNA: TGTGCCAGCAGCTTGTTGCCAGCGGGGGTGATCTACGAGCAGTACTTC.

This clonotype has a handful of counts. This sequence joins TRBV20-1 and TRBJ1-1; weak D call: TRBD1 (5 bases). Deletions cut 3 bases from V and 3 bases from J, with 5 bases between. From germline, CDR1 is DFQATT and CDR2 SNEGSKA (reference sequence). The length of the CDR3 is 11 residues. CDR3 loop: CSASRDTEAFF. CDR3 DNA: TGCAGTGCTAGCAGGGACACTGAAGCTTTCTTT.

The CDR3 DNA reads as TGTGCCAGCAGTTTGGACAGGGTTGAAAATACGCAGTATTTT. This encodes CASSLDRVENTQYF. The gene calls are TRBV12-3 or TRBV12-4 and TRBJ2-3, with TRBD1 matching over 8 bases. The CDR3 has 14 amino acids. V lost 3 bases and J lost 7; bases outside the gene matches: 6.

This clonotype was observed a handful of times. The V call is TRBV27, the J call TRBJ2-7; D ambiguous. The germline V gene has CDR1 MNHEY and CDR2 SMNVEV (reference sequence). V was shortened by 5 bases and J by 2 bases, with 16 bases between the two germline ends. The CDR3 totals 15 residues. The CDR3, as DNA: TGTGCCAGCAGTCGTTCCTCCCGGCTTCCCTACGAGCAGTACGTC. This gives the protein CASSRSSRLPYEQYV.

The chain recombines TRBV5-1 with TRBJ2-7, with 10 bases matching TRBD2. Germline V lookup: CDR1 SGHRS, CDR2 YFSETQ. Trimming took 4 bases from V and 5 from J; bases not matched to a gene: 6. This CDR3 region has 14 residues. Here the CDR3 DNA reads TGCGCCAGCAGCCCTAGCGGGAGACCCCACGAGCAGTACGTC. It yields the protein CASSPSGRPHEQYV.

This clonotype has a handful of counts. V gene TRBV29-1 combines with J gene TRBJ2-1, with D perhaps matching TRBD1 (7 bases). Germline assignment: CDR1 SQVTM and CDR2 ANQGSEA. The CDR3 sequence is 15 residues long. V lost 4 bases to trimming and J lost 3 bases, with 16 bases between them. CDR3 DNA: TGCAGCGTTGGAGCGGACAGGCGGGACTACAATGAGCAGTTCTTC. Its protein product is CSVGADRRDYNEQFF.

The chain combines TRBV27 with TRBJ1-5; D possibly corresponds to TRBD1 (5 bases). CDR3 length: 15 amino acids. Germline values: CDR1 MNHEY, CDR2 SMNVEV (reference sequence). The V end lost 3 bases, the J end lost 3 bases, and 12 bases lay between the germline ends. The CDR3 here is CASSLLGRDNQPQHF. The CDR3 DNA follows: TGTGCCAGCAGTTTGCTGGGCAGGGACAATCAGCCCCAGCATTTT.

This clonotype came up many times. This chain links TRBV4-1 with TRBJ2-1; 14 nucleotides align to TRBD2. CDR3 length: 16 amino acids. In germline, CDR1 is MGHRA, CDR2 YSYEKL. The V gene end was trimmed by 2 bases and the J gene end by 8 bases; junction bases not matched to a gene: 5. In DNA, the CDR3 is TGCGCCAGCAGCCAACCGACTAGCGGGAGGGGAGATGAGCAGTTCTTC. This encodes CASSQPTSGRGDEQFF.

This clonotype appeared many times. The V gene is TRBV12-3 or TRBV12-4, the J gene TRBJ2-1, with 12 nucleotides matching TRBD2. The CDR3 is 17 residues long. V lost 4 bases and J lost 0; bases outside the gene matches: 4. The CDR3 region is CASSYGTSGYSYNEQFF. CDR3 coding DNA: TGTGCCAGCAGTTACGGGACTAGCGGGTACTCCTACAATGAGCAGTTCTTC.

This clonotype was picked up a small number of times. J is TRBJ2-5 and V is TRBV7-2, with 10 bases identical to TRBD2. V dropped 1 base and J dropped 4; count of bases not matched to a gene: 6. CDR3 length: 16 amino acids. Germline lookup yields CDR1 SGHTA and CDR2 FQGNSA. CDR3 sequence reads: CASSLVAGGPPETQYF. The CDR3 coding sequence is TGTGCCAGCAGCTTAGTAGCGGGAGGCCCCCCAGAGACCCAGTACTTC.

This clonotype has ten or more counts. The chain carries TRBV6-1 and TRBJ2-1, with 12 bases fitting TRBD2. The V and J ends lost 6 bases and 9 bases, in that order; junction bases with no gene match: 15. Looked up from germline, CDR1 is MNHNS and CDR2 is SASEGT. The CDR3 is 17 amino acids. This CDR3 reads CASSTPQTSGSLGEQFF. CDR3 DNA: TGTGCCAGCAGCACCCCTCAGACTAGCGGGAGTCTGGGTGAGCAGTTCTTC.

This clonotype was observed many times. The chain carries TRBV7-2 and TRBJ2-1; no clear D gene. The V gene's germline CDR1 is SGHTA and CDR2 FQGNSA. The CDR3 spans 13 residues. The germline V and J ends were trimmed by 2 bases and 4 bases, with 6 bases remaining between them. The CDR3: CASSLNRYNEQFF. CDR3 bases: TGTGCCAGCAGCTTAAACCGATACAATGAGCAGTTCTTC.

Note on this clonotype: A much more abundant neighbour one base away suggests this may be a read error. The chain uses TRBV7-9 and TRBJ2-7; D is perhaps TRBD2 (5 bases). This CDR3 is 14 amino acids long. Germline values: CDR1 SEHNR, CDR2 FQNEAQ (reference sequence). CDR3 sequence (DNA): TGTGCCAGCAGCTTAGGGGGTCTAGCATTCGAGCACTACTTC. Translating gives CASSLGGLAFEHYF.

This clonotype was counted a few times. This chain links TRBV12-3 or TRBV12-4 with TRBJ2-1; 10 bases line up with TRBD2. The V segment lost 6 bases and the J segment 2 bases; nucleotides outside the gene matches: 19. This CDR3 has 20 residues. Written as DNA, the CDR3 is TGTGCCAGCAGGCCTACCCCAGCGGGAGGGCCGGTGAGGACCTACAATGAGCAGTTCTTC. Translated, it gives CASRPTPAGGPVRTYNEQFF.

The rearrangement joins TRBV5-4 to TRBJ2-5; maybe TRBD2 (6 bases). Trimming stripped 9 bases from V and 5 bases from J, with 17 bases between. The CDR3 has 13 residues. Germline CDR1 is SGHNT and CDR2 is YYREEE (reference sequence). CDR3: CATRYIGGETQYF. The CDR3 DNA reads TGTGCCACGCGATATATTGGGGGGGAGACCCAGTACTTC.

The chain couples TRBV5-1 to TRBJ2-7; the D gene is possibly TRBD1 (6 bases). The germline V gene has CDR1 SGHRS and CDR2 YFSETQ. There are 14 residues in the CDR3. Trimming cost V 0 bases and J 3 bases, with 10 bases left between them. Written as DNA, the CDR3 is TGCGCCAGCAGCTTGGAGCCAGGGGACTACGAGCAGTACGTC. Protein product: CASSLEPGDYEQYV.

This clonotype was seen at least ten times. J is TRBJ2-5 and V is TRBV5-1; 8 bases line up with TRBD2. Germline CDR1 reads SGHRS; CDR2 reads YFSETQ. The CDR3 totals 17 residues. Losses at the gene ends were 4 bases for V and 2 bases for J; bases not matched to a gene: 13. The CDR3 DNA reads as TGCGCCAGCAGCCCGTCGGTATCTAGCGGGTCACAAGAGACCCAGTACTTC. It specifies CASSPSVSSGSQETQYF.

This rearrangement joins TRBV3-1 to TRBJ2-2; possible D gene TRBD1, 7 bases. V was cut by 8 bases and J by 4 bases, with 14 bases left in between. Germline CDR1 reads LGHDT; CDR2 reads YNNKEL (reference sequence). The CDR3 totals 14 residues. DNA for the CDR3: TGTGCCAGCGGGAGGACAGGACTCACCGGGGAGCTGTTTTTT. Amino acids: CASGRTGLTGELFF.

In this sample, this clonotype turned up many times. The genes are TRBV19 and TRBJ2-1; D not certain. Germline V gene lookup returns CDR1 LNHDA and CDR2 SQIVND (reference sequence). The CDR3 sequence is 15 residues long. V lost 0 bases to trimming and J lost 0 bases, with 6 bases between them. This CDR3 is CASSIDRYSYNEQFF. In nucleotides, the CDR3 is TGTGCCAGTAGTATAGACCGTTACTCCTACAATGAGCAGTTCTTC.

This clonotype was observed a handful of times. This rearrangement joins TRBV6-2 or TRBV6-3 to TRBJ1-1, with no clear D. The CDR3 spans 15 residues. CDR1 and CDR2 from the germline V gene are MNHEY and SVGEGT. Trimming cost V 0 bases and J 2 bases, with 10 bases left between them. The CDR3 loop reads CASSYSVQSNTEAFF. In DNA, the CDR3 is TGTGCCAGCAGTTACTCGGTGCAGAGTAACACTGAAGCTTTCTTT.

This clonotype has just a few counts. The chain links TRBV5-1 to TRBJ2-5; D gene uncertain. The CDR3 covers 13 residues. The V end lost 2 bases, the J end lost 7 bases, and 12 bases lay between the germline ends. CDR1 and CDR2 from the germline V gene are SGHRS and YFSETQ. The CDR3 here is CASSLTDLATQYF. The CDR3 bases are TGCGCCAGCAGCTTAACCGACCTGGCGACCCAGTACTTC. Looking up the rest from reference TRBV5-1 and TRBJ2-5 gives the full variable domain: KAGVTQTPRYLIKTRGQQVTLSCSPISGHRSVSWYQQTPGQGLQFLFEYFSETQRNKGNFPGRFSGRQFSNSRSEMNVSTLELGDSALYLCASSLTDLATQYFGPGTRLLVL.

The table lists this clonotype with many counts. CDR3 sequence: CASSQEEVGEQFF. The CDR3, as DNA: TGCGCCAGCAGCCAAGAGGAGGTGGGTGAGCAGTTCTTC. The genes are TRBV4-3 and TRBJ2-1, with D possibly being TRBD2 (5 bases). The V and J ends lost 0 bases and 9 bases respectively, with 9 bases between them. The germline V gene encodes CDR1 LGHNA and CDR2 YSLEER. This CDR3 contains 13 residues.

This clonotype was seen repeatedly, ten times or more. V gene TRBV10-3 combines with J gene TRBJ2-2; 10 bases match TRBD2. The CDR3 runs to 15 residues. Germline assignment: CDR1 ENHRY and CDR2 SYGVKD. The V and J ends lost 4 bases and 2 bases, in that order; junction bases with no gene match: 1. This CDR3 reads CAISVAGGNTGELFF. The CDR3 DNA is TGTGCCATCAGTGTAGCGGGAGGAAACACCGGGGAGCTGTTTTTT.

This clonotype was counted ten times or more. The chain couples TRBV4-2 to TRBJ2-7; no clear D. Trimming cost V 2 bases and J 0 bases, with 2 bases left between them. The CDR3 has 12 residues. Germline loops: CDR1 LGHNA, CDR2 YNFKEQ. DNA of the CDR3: TGTGCCAGCAGCCAACCCTCCTACGAGCAGTACTTC. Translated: CASSQPSYEQYF.

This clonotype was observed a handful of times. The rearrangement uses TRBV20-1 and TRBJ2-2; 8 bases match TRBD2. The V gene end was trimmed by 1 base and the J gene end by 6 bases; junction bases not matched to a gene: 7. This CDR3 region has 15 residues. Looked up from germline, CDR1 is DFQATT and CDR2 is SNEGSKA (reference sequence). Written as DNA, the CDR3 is TGCAGTGCTAGAGGGGGCGGGAGGAGAGCCGGGGAGCTGTTTTTT. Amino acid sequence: CSARGGGRRAGELFF.